This T cell receptor beta chain was documented in a study of blood T cell repertoires in COVID-19. For the study at large: From the United States, Italy and Spain came samples of acute and convalescent COVID-19. PBMCs, B-cell-depleted T cells, or T cells provided the cDNA or gDNA that made up the material.

Comments on this clone: Compared with germline, one end of the junction differs, possibly owing to a read error.

Source study methods: Reference gene primer amplification gave nucleated cell count estimates. Sequenced by immunoSEQ multiplex PCR; TCRdb stores in-frame clones only, minus some. Clonal size and the V and J genes are those of that table, whereas D and trimming came from the DNA. The repertoire holds 150,000 to 200,000 clones, with around 86% as singletons. The CDR3 loop spans 13 amino acids. Germline V gene data show CDR1 as SQVTM and CDR2 as ANQGSEA. The receptor was derived from a woman aged 80 or over in a cohort sampled during active or convalescent COVID-19. V usage is TRBV29-1 and J usage is TRBJ1-1; D gene uncertain. The specimen was peripheral blood. The CDR3 protein is CSSAALKNTEAFF. In nucleotides, the CDR3 is TGTAGCAGCGCAGCCCTTAAGAACACTGAAGCTTTCTTT.